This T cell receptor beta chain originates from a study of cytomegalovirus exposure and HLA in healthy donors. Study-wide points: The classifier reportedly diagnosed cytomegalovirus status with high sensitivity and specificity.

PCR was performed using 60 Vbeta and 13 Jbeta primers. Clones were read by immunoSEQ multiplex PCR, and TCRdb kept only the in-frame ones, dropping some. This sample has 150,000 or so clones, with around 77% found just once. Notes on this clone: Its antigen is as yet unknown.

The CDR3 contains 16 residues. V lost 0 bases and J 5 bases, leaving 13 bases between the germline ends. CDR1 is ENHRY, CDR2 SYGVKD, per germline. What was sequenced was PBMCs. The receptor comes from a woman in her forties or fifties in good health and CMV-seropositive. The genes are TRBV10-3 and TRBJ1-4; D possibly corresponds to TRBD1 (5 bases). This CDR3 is CAISESMGPGNEKLFF. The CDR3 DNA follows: TGTGCCATCAGTGAGTCGATGGGCCCAGGGAATGAAAAACTGTTTTTT.